This T cell receptor beta chain is from a study of blood T cell repertoires in COVID-19. This clone was observed a single time. The study drew participants aged about 18 to 89 years from some 25 US areas. Cohorts were assigned according to the clinical history that participants reported. During the 2 weeks before they entered the study, exposed participants had met someone with a PCR-confirmed or clinician-diagnosed COVID-19 case. Methods used by the authors: Estimation of nucleated cell counts was performed using reference gene primer amplification. The assay was immunoSEQ multiplex PCR, and TCRdb's table has in-frame clones only and misses some. D and trimming come from the DNA, and the V and J calls and clone size come from that table. This sample has roughly 400,000 clones, with 80% to 95% found just once. Sequencing was performed on PBMCs or T cells enriched from blood (not recorded which). This TCR was recovered from a woman aged 40 to 50 who had been exposed to COVID-19.

The DNA for the CDR3 is TGCGCCAGCAGCGGCCCGGGACTAGCGGGGGGCCTAGGGGAGACCCAGTACTTC. Residues: CASSGPGLAGGLGETQYF. V usage is TRBV5-1 and J usage is TRBJ2-5, with 15 bases that match TRBD2. V shed 4 bases and J 5 bases; nucleotides not matched to a gene: 12. From germline, CDR1 is SGHRS and CDR2 YFSETQ. This CDR3 spans 18 amino acids. The full variable domain, its missing parts supplied by reference TRBV5-1 and TRBJ2-5, is KAGVTQTPRYLIKTRGQQVTLSCSPISGHRSVSWYQQTPGQGLQFLFEYFSETQRNKGNFPGRFSGRQFSNSRSEMNVSTLELGDSALYLCASSGPGLAGGLGETQYFGPGTRLLVL.